The 24 T cell receptor beta chains listed next were all sequenced from one sample in a study of T cells in Graves' hyperthyroidism and ophthalmopathy. There were TCR beta CDR3 regions amplified from RNA transcripts. TCR CDR3 underwent first-round RT-PCR with the HTBI primer set. MiXCR, applied by TCRdb to the multiplex PCR reads, yields one record per CDR3 protein. The table records around 580,000 distinct CDR3 sequences, over 15% of them present only once. What was sequenced was blood. The receptor source for this set is a woman aged 18-29 years with Graves' hyperthyroidism.

At least ten counts were recorded for this clonotype. The gene calls are TRBV12-3 or TRBV12-4 and TRBJ2-7; D tentatively fits TRBD1 or TRBD2 (5 bases each). Deletions cut 3 bases from V and 5 bases from J, with 23 bases between. The CDR3 has 17 residues. In DNA form, the CDR3 reads TGTGCCAGCAGTTTCGGGGTTATGGGTGGGGGAGACGACGAGCAGTACTTC. It is translated as CASSFGVMGGGDDEQYF.

This clonotype was counted only a few times. As DNA, the CDR3 is TGTGCCAGCAGCGTCTTGGGGGCGTTAGGCTACACCTTC. It is translated as CASSVLGALGYTF. This chain connects TRBV6-1 to TRBJ1-2; D is possibly TRBD1 (6 bases). Germline CDR1 is MNHNS and CDR2 is SASEGT. The CDR3 totals 13 residues. Trimming took 6 bases from V and 8 from J, leaving 16 bases between them.

This clonotype showed up many times. The gene calls are TRBV11-2 and TRBJ2-5, with D maybe TRBD2 (6 bases). The CDR3 is 13 amino acids. Germline values: CDR1 SGHAT, CDR2 FQNNGV. The V gene lost 3 bases and the J gene lost 12 bases, with 17 bases spanning the gap. DNA of the CDR3: TGTGCCAGCAGCTTTGGAATACTAGCTTACAAGTACTTC. It specifies CASSFGILAYKYF.

This clonotype was observed many times. V and J are TRBV20-1 and TRBJ1-4; TRBD1 agrees at 7 bases. CDR1 is DFQATT, CDR2 SNEGSKA, per germline (reference sequence). This CDR3 is 12 amino acids long. V was pared by 6 bases and J by 11 bases, with 9 bases of the junction left unmatched. In DNA, the CDR3 is TGCAGTGCCCAGGGGGGTAGGGATAAACTGTTTTTT. Protein: CSAQGGRDKLFF.

The rearrangement links TRBV28 to TRBJ1-6; D is possibly TRBD1 (6 bases). The CDR3 extends over 15 amino acids. Trimming removed 6 bases at V and 5 bases at J, with 14 bases between. The germline V gene has CDR1 MDHEN and CDR2 SYDVKM. In DNA, the CDR3 is TGTGCCAGCAGCAATTGGGGGCGCGATAATTCACCCCTCCACTTT. Amino acid sequence: CASSNWGRDNSPLHF.

The rearrangement links TRBV5-1 to TRBJ1-1; D unclear. Germline CDR1 is SGHRS and CDR2 is YFSETQ. The CDR3 contains 12 residues. V lost 0 bases and J 4 bases, leaving 4 bases between the germline ends. The CDR3 nucleotides are TGCGCCAGCAGCTTGGACAGCACTGAAGCTTTCTTT. Translated, it gives CASSLDSTEAFF.

This clonotype was detected ten times or more. The V call is TRBV28, the J call TRBJ2-1; D assignment may be TRBD1 or TRBD2 (6 bases each). V lost 5 bases, J lost 9 bases, and 20 bases lay in between. CDR1 and CDR2 from the germline V gene are MDHEN and SYDVKM. This CDR3 has 15 residues. CDR3 residues: CASSLGGEGGGEQFF. In nucleotides, the CDR3 is TGTGCCAGCAGTCTTGGCGGAGAGGGGGGAGGTGAGCAGTTCTTC.

This clonotype appeared many times. CDR3 loop: CASSQVGFYGYTF. The DNA for the CDR3 is TGTGCCAGCAGCCAAGTGGGTTTCTATGGCTACACCTTC. The chain joins TRBV3-1 to TRBJ1-2; D is unresolved. Germline V gene data show CDR1 as LGHDT and CDR2 as YNNKEL (reference sequence). The CDR3 extends over 13 amino acids. V lost 1 base and J 4 bases, leaving 7 bases between the germline ends. Supplemented by reference TRBV3-1 and TRBJ1-2, the full variable domain reads DTAVSQTPKYLVTQMGNDKSIKCEQNLGHDTMYWYKQDSKKFLKIMFSYNNKELIINETVPNRFSPKSPDKAHLNLHINSLELGDSAVYFCASSQVGFYGYTFGSGTRLTVV.

The rearrangement links TRBV9 to TRBJ1-3, with D perhaps matching TRBD1 (5 bases). V gave up 4 bases and J gave up 1 base, with 15 bases separating them. CDR1 is SGDLS, CDR2 YYNGEE, per germline. CDR3 length equals 16 residues. The CDR3 loop is CASSSRDRVSGNTIYF. The CDR3 DNA sequence: TGTGCCAGCAGCTCAAGGGACCGAGTTTCTGGAAACACCATATATTTT.

The sample holds many counts of this clonotype. The chain is built from TRBV7-8 and TRBJ1-1; D unclear. This CDR3 contains 14 residues. Germline CDR1 reads SGHVS; CDR2 reads FQNEAQ. V lost 5 bases and J lost 3, with 13 bases in between. This chain's CDR3 is CASSQLTVDTEAFF. As DNA, the CDR3 is TGTGCCAGCAGCCAACTTACAGTCGACACTGAAGCTTTCTTT.

This clonotype has ten or more counts. The J gene is TRBJ2-5, the V gene TRBV24-1, with TRBD2 as a possible D gene (7 bases). Trimming cost V 1 base and J 4 bases, with 9 bases left between them. The CDR3 contains 14 residues. Germline-derived CDR1 and CDR2 are KGHDR and SFDVKD. The CDR3 here is CATSDLGGVETQYF. The CDR3 DNA follows: TGTGCCACCAGTGATTTAGGGGGGGTAGAGACCCAGTACTTC.

This clonotype was observed at least ten times. This chain uses TRBV12-3 or TRBV12-4 with TRBJ1-5; D is unresolved. Deletions cut 6 bases from V and 2 bases from J, with 14 bases between. The CDR3 totals 15 residues. Here the CDR3 reads CASSPYGGGNQPQHF. For the CDR3, the DNA is TGTGCCAGCAGCCCGTACGGCGGCGGCAATCAGCCCCAGCATTTT.

This clonotype was counted many times. The rearrangement uses TRBV20-1 and TRBJ2-3; D ambiguous. V was clipped by 6 bases and J by 2 bases, with 12 bases between them. The CDR3 has 13 amino acids. Germline V gene lookup returns CDR1 DFQATT and CDR2 SNEGSKA (reference sequence). The CDR3 bases are TGCAGTGCCGTCGGGCTAATCACAGATACGCAGTATTTT. Translating gives CSAVGLITDTQYF.

This CDR3 reads CATSRGASGRRSYEQYF. The CDR3 bases are TGTGCCACCAGCAGAGGGGCTAGCGGGAGGAGGTCCTACGAGCAGTACTTC. The V gene is TRBV15, the J gene TRBJ2-7; the match to TRBD2 covers 11 bases. The germline V gene encodes CDR1 LNHNV and CDR2 YYDKDF (reference sequence). Germline trimming cut 1 base from V and 1 base from J; bases unmatched to any gene: 6. The CDR3 has 17 amino acids.

A few counts support this clonotype. The chain recombines TRBV15 with TRBJ1-1; D is uncertain. Germline CDR1 reads LNHNV; CDR2 reads YYDKDF (reference sequence). This CDR3 contains 17 residues. With 4 bases removed from V and 1 base from J, the gap between germline ends came to 19 bases. CDR3 nucleotide sequence: TGTGCCACCAGCACTCCGACGGTTCATCGCGGGAACACTGAAGCTTTCTTT. Protein product: CATSTPTVHRGNTEAFF.

The V call is TRBV5-1, the J call TRBJ2-1, with D perhaps matching TRBD1 (6 bases). The germline CDR1 and CDR2 sequences are SGHRS and YFSETQ. Trimming left V 4 bases short and J 3 bases short, with 14 bases between. The CDR3 contains 15 residues. For the CDR3, the DNA is TGCGCCAGCAGCATCCCACTAGGGGGCTACAATGAGCAGTTCTTC. Protein product: CASSIPLGGYNEQFF. Full variable domain (outside the CDR3, taken from reference TRBV5-1 and TRBJ2-1): KAGVTQTPRYLIKTRGQQVTLSCSPISGHRSVSWYQQTPGQGLQFLFEYFSETQRNKGNFPGRFSGRQFSNSRSEMNVSTLELGDSALYLCASSIPLGGYNEQFFGPGTRLTVL.

This clonotype was detected only a few times. The gene calls are TRBV12-3 or TRBV12-4 and TRBJ2-1; TRBD2 matches 12 bases. The V gene end was trimmed by 7 bases and the J gene end by 8 bases; junction bases not matched to a gene: 9. This CDR3 has 15 residues. The CDR3 coding sequence is TGTGCCAGCACCGCCACGACTAGCGGGAGTCATGAGCAGTTCTTC. Protein: CASTATTSGSHEQFF.

The table lists this clonotype with many counts. The chain couples TRBV28 to TRBJ1-4, with unresolved D. This CDR3 is built from 12 residues. From germline, CDR1 is MDHEN and CDR2 SYDVKM. Trimming removed 3 bases from V and 4 bases from J, with 3 bases in between. CDR3 nucleotide sequence: TGTGCCAGCAGTTTCAGTAATGAAAAACTGTTTTTT. It encodes CASSFSNEKLFF.

The chain couples TRBV27 to TRBJ1-2; 7 nucleotides match TRBD1. With V trimmed by 7 bases and J by 3 bases, 11 bases remained unmatched. CDR1 is MNHEY, CDR2 SMNVEV, per germline (reference sequence). CDR3 length: 15 amino acids. CDR3 sequence: CASTFISTGDYGYTF. CDR3 DNA sequence: TGTGCCAGCACCTTCATATCAACAGGGGACTATGGCTACACCTTC.

This clonotype was detected a few times. The chain links TRBV12-3 or TRBV12-4 to TRBJ2-3; tentative D call: TRBD2 (6 bases). V lost 6 bases and J 3 bases, leaving 13 bases between the germline ends. CDR3 size: 14 residues. CDR3 coding DNA: TGTGCCAGCAGCCGCAGGGAGGATACAGATACGCAGTATTTT. It is translated as CASSRREDTDTQYF.

This clonotype was observed many times. This sequence joins TRBV5-1 and TRBJ2-3; 12 nucleotides line up with TRBD1. The CDR3 length is 19 residues. Trimming took 2 bases from V and 3 from J; bases not matched to a gene: 13. CDR1 is SGHRS, CDR2 YFSETQ, per germline. CDR3 sequence (DNA): TGCGCCAGCAGCTTAGTTATCGGGACAGGGGGCTCCAGGACAGATACGCAGTATTTT. It codes for CASSLVIGTGGSRTDTQYF.

This clonotype was observed a few times. The chain links TRBV19 to TRBJ2-5, with D possibly being TRBD2 (6 bases). CDR3 length: 13 amino acids. V lost 9 bases and J 4 bases, leaving 15 bases between the germline ends. Per the germline V gene, CDR1 is LNHDA and CDR2 is SQIVND (reference sequence). The CDR3 here is CASKLAPGETQYF. CDR3 nucleotide sequence: TGTGCCAGCAAACTAGCTCCGGGAGAGACCCAGTACTTC. The variable domain in full, with the rest retrieved from reference TRBV19 and TRBJ2-5, is DGGITQSPKYLFRKEGQNVTLSCEQNLNHDAMYWYRQDPGQGLRLIYYSQIVNDFQKGDIAEGYSVSREKKESFPLTVTSAQKNPTAFYLCASKLAPGETQYFGPGTRLLVL.

The J gene is TRBJ1-6, the V gene TRBV20-1, with D possibly being TRBD1 (6 bases). V shed 2 bases and J shed 0 bases, with 11 bases lying between them. Germline assignment: CDR1 DFQATT and CDR2 SNEGSKA (reference sequence). The CDR3 extends over 16 amino acids. In nucleotides, the CDR3 is TGCAGTGCTAGAAGACAGGAGAGCTCCTATAATTCACCCCTCCACTTT. As protein: CSARRQESSYNSPLHF.

The chain couples TRBV25-1 to TRBJ1-6; 11 bases are shared with TRBD1. The ends lost 0 bases at V and 9 bases at J; junction bases unmatched: 7. CDR3 length: 17 residues. Germline V gene data show CDR1 as MGHDK and CDR2 as SYGVNS. The DNA of the CDR3 is TGTGCCAGCAGTGAATATAGGGCAGGGACAGGGGGTTCACCCCTCCACTTT. This codes for CASSEYRAGTGGSPLHF.